Reported below is one T cell receptor beta chain. Its antigen is not identified. The limits of the CDR3 on the DNA are not certain, so only TCRdb's listed CDR3 is given. The data stem from a study of T-cell reconstitution after alpha-beta-depleted transplantation in children. Study-level findings and limits: It was newly produced T cells that mostly accounted for T-cell counts and diversity one year after transplant. Several hundred expanded graft clones reportedly gave rise to the alpha-beta T cells present about two months after transplant.

A library of TCRbeta sequences, prepared with unique molecular identifiers, was generated. Via MiXCR, TCRdb re-called the PCR reads, giving one row per CDR3 protein. Among approximately 220,000 distinct CDR3 sequences listed, about a sixth were seen once. The CDR3 adds up to 20 amino acids, both ends counted. The chain is built from TRBV21-1 and TRBJ2-6; the D segment call TRBD1 is taken from the table without a DNA check. TRBV21-1 is an annotated pseudogene. The sample in question was PBMCs, mostly from graft donor cells, obtained 360 days after TCRalphabeta/CD19-depleted stem cell transplant. The sequence was collected from a male patient between 2 and 10 years old who had a stem cell transplant for acute lymphoblastic leukemia, so the T cells may come from the graft donor. The CDR3 sequence is CASSKGLRDRVGSGANVLTF.